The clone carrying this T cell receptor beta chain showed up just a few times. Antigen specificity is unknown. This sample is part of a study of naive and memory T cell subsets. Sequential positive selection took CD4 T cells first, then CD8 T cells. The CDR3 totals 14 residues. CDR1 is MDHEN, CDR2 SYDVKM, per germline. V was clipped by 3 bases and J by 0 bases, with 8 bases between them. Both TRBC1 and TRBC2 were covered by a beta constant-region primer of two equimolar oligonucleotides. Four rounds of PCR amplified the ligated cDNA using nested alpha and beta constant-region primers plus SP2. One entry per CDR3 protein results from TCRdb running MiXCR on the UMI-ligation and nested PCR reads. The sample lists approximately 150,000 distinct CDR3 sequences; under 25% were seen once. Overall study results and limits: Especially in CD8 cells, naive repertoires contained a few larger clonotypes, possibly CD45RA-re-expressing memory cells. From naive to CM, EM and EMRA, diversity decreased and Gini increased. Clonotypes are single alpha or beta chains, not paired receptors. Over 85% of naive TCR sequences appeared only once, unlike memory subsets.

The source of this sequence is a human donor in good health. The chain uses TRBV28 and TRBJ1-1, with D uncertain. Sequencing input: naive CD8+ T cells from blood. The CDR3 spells CASSLLSVNTEAFF. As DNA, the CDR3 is TGTGCCAGCAGTTTGTTGTCAGTGAACACTGAAGCTTTCTTT. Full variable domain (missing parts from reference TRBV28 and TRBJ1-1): DVKVTQSSRYLVKRTGEKVFLECVQDMDHENMFWYRQDPGLGLRLIYFSYDVKMKEKGDIPEGYSVSREKKERFSLILESASTNQTSMYLCASSLLSVNTEAFFGQGTRLTVV.